This T cell receptor (beta chain) was documented in a study of shared clonotypes between healthy human individuals. Overall study: Each donor's CD4 naive and CD4 memory cells filled three plates apiece, CD8 naive two, and CD8 memory one.

Splitting the CD4+ cells yielded a CD45RA+ naive subset and a CD45RA-negative memory subset. Clones were sequenced by immunoSEQ multiplex PCR, and TCRdb holds only the in-frame ones, with some missing. The table shows over a million clones, with approximately 98.5% occurring only once. To note about this clone: The antigen remains undetermined.

The CDR3 covers 14 residues. The V gene lost 5 bases and the J gene lost 0 bases, with 12 bases spanning the gap. CDR1 and CDR2 from the germline V gene are SGHRS and YFSETQ. Study-wide points: Several donors shared approximately 5% of their naive CD4 clonotypes. What rarefaction showed was incomplete sorted-subset sequencing despite large depth.

V usage is TRBV5-1 and J usage is TRBJ2-7; D gene unclear. The TCR comes from a man aged 30 to 39 in good health. Sequenced material: naive CD4+ T cells sorted from blood. Subset: CD45RA+ positively selected. This CDR3 reads CASREGPHSYEQYF. The CDR3 bases are TGCGCCAGCAGGGAAGGGCCCCACTCCTACGAGCAGTACTTC.